The 22 T cell receptor beta chains in this list originate from one sample, sequenced in a study of identical twins. TCRdb re-called the 5' RACE reads through MiXCR, storing one row per CDR3 protein. The repertoire has about 220,000 distinct CDR3 sequences, approximately 5.9% of them found once; the top ten carry approximately 14%. These data were likewise used in another study, on T cells expressing NK-cell markers.

Sequenced input: CD8+ T cells sorted from blood. These receptors were collected from a woman aged 18-35 years in good health.

The sample holds many counts of this clonotype. The gene calls are TRBV29-1 and TRBJ1-1, with 7 bases aligning to TRBD1. Per germline, CDR1 SQVTM and CDR2 ANQGSEA. Losses at the gene ends were 3 bases for V and 3 bases for J; bases not matched to a gene: 1. The length of the CDR3 is 12 residues. In nucleotides, the CDR3 is TGCAGCGTTGACAGGGGGGACACTGAAGCTTTCTTT. Its protein is CSVDRGDTEAFF. Complete variable domain (other parts from reference TRBV29-1 and TRBJ1-1): SAVISQKPSRDICQRGTSLTIQCQVDSQVTMMFWYRQQPGQSLTLIATANQGSEATYESGFVIDKFPISRPNLTFSTLTVSNMSPEDSSIYLCSVDRGDTEAFFGQGTRLTVV.

The chain's CDR3 is CSAAETGFSTGELFF. The CDR3, as DNA: TGCAGTGCCGCGGAGACAGGGTTTTCCACCGGGGAGCTGTTTTTT. This rearrangement joins TRBV20-1 to TRBJ2-2; TRBD1 aligns across 7 bases. Trimming took 6 bases from V and 4 from J; bases not matched to a gene: 11. The CDR3 spans 15 residues. Germline assignment: CDR1 DFQATT and CDR2 SNEGSKA (reference sequence).

This CDR3 is CASSSSRYEQYF. CDR3 coding DNA: TGTGCCAGCAGTTCCTCGAGGTACGAGCAGTACTTC. The chain is built from TRBV27 and TRBJ2-7; the D is unclear. The CDR3 contains 12 residues. Germline values: CDR1 MNHEY, CDR2 SMNVEV (reference sequence). Trimming took off 4 bases at V and 4 bases at J, with 8 bases between the two ends.

This clonotype was found a few times. J is TRBJ2-1 and V is TRBV29-1; 10 positions match TRBD2. With V trimmed by 5 bases and J by 9 bases, 7 bases remained unmatched. This CDR3 is 13 amino acids long. Germline V CDR1 and CDR2: SQVTM, ANQGSEA. The chain's CDR3 is CSVHELAGVEQFF. CDR3 DNA sequence: TGCAGCGTTCACGAGCTAGCGGGAGTTGAGCAGTTCTTC.

J is TRBJ2-5 and V is TRBV5-1, with D possibly matching TRBD2 (5 bases). The CDR3 has 14 amino acids. Trimming cost V 2 bases and J 2 bases, with 10 bases left between them. From germline, CDR1 is SGHRS and CDR2 YFSETQ. The CDR3 nucleotides read TGCGCCAGCAGCTTAGATAGCGATCAAGAGACCCAGTACTTC. Its translation is CASSLDSDQETQYF.

This clonotype occurred many times. The J gene is TRBJ2-7, the V gene TRBV5-1; D not resolved. This CDR3 region has 11 residues. Looked up from germline, CDR1 is SGHRS and CDR2 is YFSETQ. The ends were cut back, 1 base at V and 5 bases at J, with 4 bases in the middle. CDR3 sequence (DNA): TGCGCCAGCAGCTTGCGGAACGAGCAGTACTTC. Amino acids: CASSLRNEQYF.

This chain connects TRBV20-1 to TRBJ1-1; a possible D gene is TRBD1 (5 bases). This CDR3 contains 13 residues. Germline loops: CDR1 DFQATT, CDR2 SNEGSKA (reference sequence). V was cut by 6 bases and J by 0 bases, with 11 bases left in between. The CDR3 spells CSAREGLNTEAFF. CDR3 bases: TGCAGTGCCAGGGAGGGTTTGAACACTGAAGCTTTCTTT.

In this sample, this clonotype turned up a few times. The rearrangement links TRBV6-6 to TRBJ2-7; D not resolved. V was shortened by 5 bases and J by 7 bases, with 12 bases between the two germline ends. The CDR3 is made up of 12 amino acids. The germline V gene encodes CDR1 MNHNY and CDR2 SVGAGI (reference sequence). In DNA form, the CDR3 reads TGTGCCAGCAGTCCAAATAGGGCGGAGCAGTACTTC. Its protein product is CASSPNRAEQYF.

The V call is TRBV30, the J call TRBJ2-7; D is possibly TRBD1 or TRBD2 (5 bases each). The germline CDR1 and CDR2 sequences are GTSNPN and SVGIG (reference sequence). This CDR3 region has 14 residues. Deletions cut 8 bases from V and 4 bases from J, with 21 bases between. The CDR3 is CALDNLGAGYEQYF. In nucleotides, the CDR3 is TGTGCCCTCGACAACCTCGGGGCCGGTTACGAGCAGTACTTC.

The J gene is TRBJ2-3, the V gene TRBV5-1; the D is unclear. V lost 0 bases and J lost 4, with 6 bases in between. Looked up from germline, CDR1 is SGHRS and CDR2 is YFSETQ. The CDR3 has 13 residues. The CDR3, as DNA: TGCGCCAGCAGCTTGGGGAGCCCAGATACGCAGTATTTT. Translating it yields CASSLGSPDTQYF.

Many counts were recorded for this clonotype. This chain connects TRBV5-1 to TRBJ2-5; 8 bases agree with TRBD2. The junction had 4 bases not matched to a gene; V was cut back by 0 bases and J by 3 bases. The germline V gene encodes CDR1 SGHRS and CDR2 YFSETQ. The CDR3 spans 15 residues. The CDR3 DNA reads TGCGCCAGCAGCTTGGTTGTTAGCGGGGAAGAGACCCAGTACTTC. Protein product: CASSLVVSGEETQYF.

The rearrangement links TRBV11-2 to TRBJ2-7, with TRBD1 matching over 9 bases. This CDR3 region has 12 residues. With V trimmed by 0 bases and J by 11 bases, 2 bases remained unmatched. CDR1 SGHAT and CDR2 FQNNGV come from the germline V gene. The DNA of the CDR3 is TGTGCCAGCAGCTTAGATCGACAGGGGGAGTACTTC. Translated, it gives CASSLDRQGEYF.

The rearrangement uses TRBV7-3 and TRBJ2-1; 10 nucleotides line up with TRBD1. Germline values: CDR1 SGHTA, CDR2 FQGTGA. V was pared by 0 bases and J by 6 bases, with 5 bases of the junction left unmatched. CDR3 length: 16 amino acids. The CDR3 loop is CASSLTGTGARNEQFF. The CDR3 nucleotides read TGTGCCAGCAGCTTAACCGGGACAGGGGCTCGCAATGAGCAGTTCTTC.

This clonotype was detected a few times. The chain has TRBV30 and TRBJ2-1; no clear D. The germline V and J ends were trimmed by 0 bases and 9 bases, with 9 bases remaining between them. The CDR3 extends over 12 amino acids. Germline lookup yields CDR1 GTSNPN and CDR2 SVGIG (reference sequence). The CDR3 DNA reads TGTGCCTGGAGTGTAAACTCCCCTGAGCAGTTCTTC. Protein sequence: CAWSVNSPEQFF. Full variable domain (remainder filled in from reference TRBV30 and TRBJ2-1): SQTIHQWPATLVQPVGSPLSLECTVEGTSNPNLYWYRQAAGRGLQLLFYSVGIGQISSEVPQNLSASRPQDRQFILSSKKLLLSDSGFYLCAWSVNSPEQFFGPGTRLTVL.

This clonotype was counted between two and nine times. This chain connects TRBV4-3 to TRBJ2-1; the match to TRBD2 covers 9 bases. The CDR3 has 16 residues. The trim removed 0 bases at V and 8 bases at J, leaving 8 bases unmatched. The germline CDR1 and CDR2 sequences are LGHNA and YSLEER. The CDR3 sequence: CASSQEPSGITDEQFF. As DNA, the CDR3 is TGCGCCAGCAGCCAAGAACCTAGCGGGATTACAGATGAGCAGTTCTTC.

This clonotype was detected ten times or more. A junction boundary mismatches the germline segment, possibly from a read error. V and J are TRBV9 and TRBJ2-1, with D perhaps TRBD2 (5 bases). The CDR3 loop spans 12 amino acids. In germline, CDR1 is SGDLS, CDR2 YYNGEE. This chain's CDR3 is CASSVDSGSAVF. In DNA, the CDR3 is TGTGCCAGCAGCGTAGATTCGGGATCAGCAGTCTTC.

This clonotype was detected only a few times. The rearrangement joins TRBV7-8 to TRBJ1-2; D is possibly TRBD1 (5 bases). The CDR3 contains 14 residues. V lost 4 bases and J lost 3, with 12 bases in between. The V gene's germline CDR1 is SGHVS and CDR2 FQNEAQ. The CDR3 DNA reads TGTGCCAGCAGCTCTCCCGGGACGGACTATGGCTACACCTTC. As protein: CASSSPGTDYGYTF.

For the CDR3, the DNA is TGTGCCAGCTCAACTGATAACACTGAAGCTTTCTTT. Residues: CASSTDNTEAFF. V and J are TRBV14 and TRBJ1-1; D uncertain. This CDR3 spans 12 amino acids. Germline V CDR1 and CDR2: SGHDN, FVKESK. The V gene lost 8 bases and the J gene lost 2 bases, with 9 bases spanning the gap.

A word on this clonotype: The germline gene is not matched at one end of the junction; a read error may be the cause. This sequence joins TRBV6-1 and TRBJ1-1; D is unresolved. The CDR3 contains 13 residues. Germline CDR1 and CDR2: MNHNS and SASEGT. The CDR3 loop reads CPSSRSGSTEAFF. DNA of the CDR3: TGTCCCAGCAGCAGGAGTGGGAGCACTGAAGCTTTCTTT.

This clonotype was recorded at least ten times. The rearrangement uses TRBV6-4 and TRBJ2-2; D possibly corresponds to TRBD2 (6 bases). The CDR3 length is 13 residues. Germline lookup yields CDR1 MRHNA and CDR2 SNTAGT. With 4 bases removed from V and 3 bases from J, the gap between germline ends came to 6 bases. CDR3 sequence (DNA): TGTGCCAGCAGTGCGGGAGACACCGGGGAGCTGTTTTTT. This codes for CASSAGDTGELFF.

In this sample, this clonotype turned up a few times. This rearrangement joins TRBV18 to TRBJ2-7; D not resolved. The CDR3 consists of 15 residues. Germline CDR1 KGHSH, CDR2 LQKENI. Trimming pared 2 bases from V and 4 bases from J, leaving 15 bases between. The CDR3 DNA follows: TGTGCCAGCTCACCAGGCGGAATCCCCCGGTACGAGCAGTACTTC. As protein: CASSPGGIPRYEQYF. Based on the CDR3 plus reference TRBV18 and TRBJ2-7, the full variable domain is NAGVMQNPRHLVRRRGQEARLRCSPMKGHSHVYWYRQLPEEGLKFMVYLQKENIIDESGMPKERFSAEFPKEGPSILRIQQVVRGDSAAYFCASSPGGIPRYEQYFGPGTRLTVT.

CDR3 protein: CASSEAPGILETQYF. The CDR3 DNA sequence: TGTGCCAGCAGTGAAGCCCCGGGGATCTTAGAGACCCAGTACTTC. The V call is TRBV6-1, the J call TRBJ2-5, with D perhaps TRBD2 (5 bases). Germline V gives CDR1 MNHNS, CDR2 SASEGT. This CDR3 has 15 residues. V was pared by 0 bases and J by 4 bases, with 12 bases between.